These 26 T cell receptor beta chains came from one sample sequenced in a study of CD8+CD57+ T cells in acquired aplastic anemia. An expansion of CD8+CD57+ cells by flow cytometry had been shown in patients chosen for sequencing. TCR beta VDJ and CDR3 profiles were obtained from a genomic DNA template. A single record per CDR3 protein comes from TCRdb applying MiXCR to the reads. The data show roughly 260,000 distinct CDR3 sequences, with around 45% seen just once and over 7.5% held by the top ten. Material: sorted CD4+, CD8+, or CD8+CD57+ T cells (not recorded which) from PBMCs. Every receptor here comes from a human donor with aplastic anemia.

In regard to this clonotype: A much larger clone is a single base away; this may be a read error. This chain uses TRBV5-6 with TRBJ2-1, with TRBD1 matching 7 bases. CDR3 length equals 14 residues. Per germline, CDR1 SGHDT and CDR2 YYEEEE. CDR3 region: CASSFDRVKNEQLF. The CDR3, as DNA: TGTGCCAGCAGCTTTGACAGGGTCAAGAATGAGCAGCTCTTC.

The chain is built from TRBV9 and TRBJ1-1; D is unclear. Germline-derived CDR1 and CDR2 are SGDLS and YYNGEE. Trimming removed 4 bases at V and 4 bases at J, with 17 bases between. The CDR3 has 15 residues. CDR3 nucleotide sequence: TGTGCCAGCAGCCCCCGGCAGCCGGAGAGCACTGAAGCTTTCTTT. Its translation is CASSPRQPESTEAFF.

The V gene is TRBV15, the J gene TRBJ2-7; D ambiguous. The V gene lost 0 bases and the J gene lost 0 bases, with 9 bases spanning the gap. CDR1 is LNHNV and CDR2 is YYDKDF in the germline V gene (reference sequence). The CDR3 has 15 residues. The CDR3 here is CATSRDRSFSYEQYF. The CDR3 DNA reads TGTGCCACCAGCAGAGACAGGAGCTTCTCCTACGAGCAGTACTTC.

This clonotype was recorded a few times. The rearrangement joins TRBV20-1 to TRBJ1-1, with D hard to call. The CDR3 spans 14 residues. Germline loops: CDR1 DFQATT, CDR2 SNEGSKA (reference sequence). The V gene lost 7 bases and the J gene lost 4 bases, with 19 bases spanning the gap. The CDR3 DNA is TGCAGTGTCTTCGTCGGCCTTACGGGCACTGAAGCTTTCTTT. It specifies CSVFVGLTGTEAFF.

This clonotype was recorded a few times. The gene calls are TRBV6-1 and TRBJ2-5; TRBD1 matches at 7 bases. This CDR3 has 13 residues. J was trimmed by 3 bases and V by 5 bases; bases with no gene match: 3. The V gene's germline CDR1 is MNHNS and CDR2 SASEGT. CDR3 amino acids: CASSPGTEETQYF. CDR3 nucleotides: TGTGCCAGCAGTCCCGGGACAGAAGAGACCCAGTACTTC.

This clonotype was detected a few times. J is TRBJ2-2 and V is TRBV4-1; no definite D call. In germline, CDR1 is MGHRA, CDR2 YSYEKL. The CDR3 runs 15 residues. V lost 0 bases to trimming and J lost 1 base, with 6 bases between them. CDR3 region: CASSQEPKNTGELFF. CDR3 bases: TGCGCCAGCAGCCAAGAACCTAAGAACACCGGGGAGCTGTTTTTT.

V gene TRBV2 combines with J gene TRBJ2-7; D possibly corresponds to TRBD2 (5 bases). Deletions cut 5 bases from V and 2 bases from J, with 16 bases between. The CDR3 has 15 residues. Germline V CDR1 and CDR2: SNHLY, FYNNEI. CDR3 amino acids: CASSTRERVTYEQYF. CDR3 in DNA: TGTGCCAGCAGTACCCGGGAAAGGGTGACCTACGAGCAGTACTTC. Full variable domain (remainder filled in from reference TRBV2 and TRBJ2-7): EPEVTQTPSHQVTQMGQEVILRCVPISNHLYFYWYRQILGQKVEFLVSFYNNEISEKSEIFDDQFSVERPDGSNFTLKIRSTKLEDSAMYFCASSTRERVTYEQYFGPGTRLTVT.

This clonotype showed up many times. V usage is TRBV20-1 and J usage is TRBJ2-2, with 11 positions matching TRBD2. The V gene's germline CDR1 is DFQATT and CDR2 SNEGSKA (reference sequence). Germline trimming cut 6 bases from V and 4 bases from J; bases unmatched to any gene: 7. CDR3 length equals 15 residues. In nucleotides, the CDR3 is TGCAGTGCAAATAGCGGGAGGGCCTCCACCGGGGAGCTGTTTTTT. Protein product: CSANSGRASTGELFF.

This clonotype was recorded many times. The chain carries TRBV19 and TRBJ2-7, with TRBD1 as a possible D gene (5 bases). This CDR3 is built from 13 residues. Per germline, CDR1 LNHDA and CDR2 SQIVND (reference sequence). With 5 bases removed from V and 2 bases from J, the gap between germline ends came to 10 bases. The CDR3 sequence is CASSSDNPYEQYF. Here the CDR3 DNA reads TGTGCCAGTAGTTCGGACAACCCCTACGAGCAGTACTTC.

The genes are TRBV20-1 and TRBJ1-2; D possibly corresponds to TRBD1 (5 bases). CDR3 size: 15 residues. Per the germline V gene, CDR1 is DFQATT and CDR2 is SNEGSKA (reference sequence). V lost 6 bases, J lost 0 bases, and 17 bases lay in between. CDR3 in DNA: TGCAGTGCCAGCAGTGAGACAGCCACTAACTATGGCTACACCTTC. Residues: CSASSETATNYGYTF.

The gene calls are TRBV7-9 and TRBJ2-5; no reliable D call. The CDR3 contains 14 residues. The V end lost 11 bases, the J end lost 9 bases, and 25 bases lay between the germline ends. The V gene's germline CDR1 is SEHNR and CDR2 FQNEAQ (reference sequence). CDR3 sequence: CAWTPGYSNQPQYF. The CDR3 DNA reads as TGTGCCTGGACCCCAGGTTATAGCAATCAGCCCCAGTACTTC.

This clonotype was recorded many times. The rearrangement uses TRBV5-1 and TRBJ1-1; D gene ambiguous. Germline V gives CDR1 SGHRS, CDR2 YFSETQ. The CDR3 length is 14 residues. V was cut by 2 bases and J by 1 base, with 9 bases left in between. CDR3 amino acids: CASSLTRKNTEAFF. The CDR3 bases are TGCGCCAGCAGCTTAACACGGAAGAACACTGAAGCTTTCTTT.

In its sample, this clonotype was seen a few times. This chain links TRBV9 with TRBJ1-3; 7 nucleotides line up with TRBD1. The CDR3 contains 15 residues. CDR1 is SGDLS, CDR2 YYNGEE, per germline. The ends lost 1 base at V and 7 bases at J; junction bases unmatched: 8. CDR3 protein: CASSVLGQAANTIYF. CDR3 coding DNA: TGTGCCAGCAGCGTACTCGGACAGGCTGCGAACACCATATATTTT. Drawing the rest from reference TRBV9 and TRBJ1-3, the complete variable domain is DSGVTQTPKHLITATGQRVTLRCSPRSGDLSVYWYQQSLDQGLQFLIQYYNGEERAKGNILERFSAQQFPDLHSELNLSSLELGDSALYFCASSVLGQAANTIYFGEGSWLTVV.

This clonotype was observed a handful of times. V usage is TRBV4-2 and J usage is TRBJ1-1; D is ambiguous. CDR3 length: 18 residues. Between the trimmed V and J ends, which lost 1 base and 3 bases, there was a span of 21 bases. From germline, CDR1 is LGHNA and CDR2 YNFKEQ. The CDR3 coding sequence is TGTGCCAGCAGCCAAGGACGCCGCGCGCGGCATTTGGACACTGAAGCTTTCTTT. Amino acid sequence: CASSQGRRARHLDTEAFF.

This chain links TRBV7-9 with TRBJ2-7, with 7 nucleotides matching TRBD1. Germline CDR1 and CDR2: SEHNR and FQNEAQ (reference sequence). The CDR3 is made up of 14 amino acids. V was clipped by 6 bases and J by 4 bases; unmatched bases: 9. The CDR3 DNA reads TGTGCCAGCAGAAAAGACAGGGATCGGTACGAGCAGTACTTC. It is translated as CASRKDRDRYEQYF.

This clonotype was observed at least ten times. The V gene is TRBV5-8, the J gene TRBJ2-4; D possibly uses TRBD1 or TRBD2 (5 bases each). CDR1 is SGHTS, CDR2 YDEGEE, per germline. This CDR3 is 14 amino acids long. Trimming took 6 bases from V and 0 from J, leaving 10 bases between them. CDR3 sequence (DNA): TGTGCCAGCACTCGGGGCCTAGCCAAAAACATTCAGTACTTC. Translated: CASTRGLAKNIQYF.

The genes are TRBV20-1 and TRBJ2-2, with D perhaps matching TRBD1 (6 bases). Germline V gene data show CDR1 as DFQATT and CDR2 as SNEGSKA (reference sequence). The CDR3 has 13 residues. V lost 4 bases and J lost 4, with 10 bases in between. As DNA, the CDR3 is TGCAGTGCTAACGCCAGGGGCACCGGGGAGCTGTTTTTT. This gives the protein CSANARGTGELFF.

This clonotype occurred once. Because it lacks the conserved phenylalanine or tryptophan at the end, this CDR3 is likely a read error. It is unclear where the CDR3 begins or ends on the DNA, so no DNA is shown, and the CDR3 is as TCRdb lists it. The chain is built from TRBV10-3 and TRBJ2-7; the DNA was not compared with TRBD1, the D call given in the table. Germline-derived CDR1 and CDR2 are ENHRY and SYGVKD. Inclusive of both ends, the CDR3 amounts to 8 amino acids. The CDR3 is CAISESDR.

This clonotype was counted between two and nine times. One end of the junction is discordant with germline, which a read error may explain. The gene calls are TRBV2 and TRBJ2-7; 8 bases agree with TRBD2. CDR3 length: 11 amino acids. Germline loops: CDR1 SNHLY, CDR2 FYNNEI. CDR3 DNA: TGTGCCAGCAGTCGACAGGCGGGAGGCCACTTC. This encodes CASSRQAGGHF.

In this sample, this clonotype turned up a few times. The chain links TRBV6-4 to TRBJ1-2; 7 positions agree with TRBD1. Germline lookup yields CDR1 MRHNA and CDR2 SNTAGT. CDR3 length equals 15 residues. J gave up 0 bases and V 5 bases, and 6 bases lay outside the gene matches. In nucleotides, the CDR3 is TGTGCCAGCAGTTACAGAGGGGGCTCTAACTATGGCTACACCTTC. This gives the protein CASSYRGGSNYGYTF.

This clonotype was observed many times. The chain couples TRBV13 to TRBJ2-6; D may be TRBD1 (6 bases). This CDR3 has 15 residues. The germline V and J ends were trimmed by 8 bases and 3 bases, with 14 bases remaining between them. Germline V gene sequence: CDR1 PRHDT, CDR2 FYEKMQ (reference sequence). The DNA of the CDR3 is TGTGCCAGCGGGGTAAGGGGGAGTGGGGCCAACGTCCTGACTTTC. This sequence encodes CASGVRGSGANVLTF. Together with reference TRBV13 and TRBJ2-6, the CDR3 gives the full variable domain: AAGVIQSPRHLIKEKRETATLKCYPIPRHDTVYWYQQGPGQDPQFLISFYEKMQSDKGSIPDRFSAQQFSDYHSELNMSSLELGDSALYFCASGVRGSGANVLTFGAGSRLTVL.

CDR3 loop: CSVIVAGTEAFF. Written as DNA, the CDR3 is TGCAGCGTTATAGTTGCAGGGACTGAAGCTTTCTTT. The chain links TRBV29-1 to TRBJ1-1; D might be TRBD1 (5 bases). The CDR3 is 12 amino acids. Between the trimmed V and J ends, which lost 5 bases and 5 bases, there was a span of 12 bases. The germline gives CDR1 SQVTM, CDR2 ANQGSEA.

In its sample, this clonotype was seen a few times. V is TRBV27 and J is TRBJ1-1; 8 nucleotides line up with TRBD1. Germline CDR1 and CDR2: MNHEY and SMNVEV (reference sequence). The V and J ends lost 5 bases and 7 bases, in that order; junction bases with no gene match: 15. This CDR3 spans 16 amino acids. The CDR3 nucleotides read TGTGCCAGCAGTCTCAGCATGGGGGCTGGACAGGGTGAAGCTTTCTTT. Translation: CASSLSMGAGQGEAFF.

The chain employs TRBV7-3 and TRBJ2-7; D not resolved. The CDR3 consists of 13 residues. With 6 bases removed from V and 2 bases from J, the gap between germline ends came to 11 bases. Germline loops: CDR1 SGHTA, CDR2 FQGTGA. The CDR3 bases are TGTGCCAGCAGTTTCCCCCCTACCTACGAGCAGTACTTC. Translation: CASSFPPTYEQYF.

V and J are TRBV24-1 and TRBJ1-1; perhaps TRBD1 as D (6 bases). The germline V gene encodes CDR1 KGHDR and CDR2 SFDVKD. The CDR3 contains 13 residues. V lost 6 bases to trimming and J lost 7 bases, with 14 bases between them. In nucleotides, the CDR3 is TGTGCCACCAGTCCCTCCCGGGACAATGAAGCTTTCTTT. Encoded protein: CATSPSRDNEAFF.

This clonotype was picked up many times. The chain carries TRBV7-9 and TRBJ2-7, with 9 bases lining up with TRBD1. J lost 6 bases, V lost 6 bases, and 12 bases had no gene match. This CDR3 region has 15 residues. CDR1 and CDR2 (germline): SEHNR, FQNEAQ (reference sequence). As DNA, the CDR3 is TGTGCCAGCAGTTTATGGACAGGGGCAGCGAGCGAGCAGTACTTC. Translated: CASSLWTGAASEQYF.